These T cell receptor beta chains were read from a single sample in a study of OX40 agonist ivuxolimab in advanced cancers. Repertoires were generated with immunoSEQ multiplex PCR, while TCRdb's copy carries only in-frame clones and drops some. The sample yields around 35,000 clones, 81% seen once. Sequenced material: CD4+ or CD8+ T cells sorted from blood, taken in a trial of the OX40 agonist ivuxolimab. The source is an adult with an advanced solid tumor such as melanoma, head and neck, liver or kidney cancer. Each CDR3 is given with its conserved first and last residue. Size is omitted from some rows. Given values are once, few, many or a class for expanded clones.

J gene,V gene,clone size,CDR3 protein
TRBJ1-2,TRBV5-1,NA,CASSLDNNYGYTF
TRBJ2-5,TRBV2,NA,CASRRTGAETQYF
TRBJ1-3,TRBV9,NA,CASSARGGGFSGNTIYF
TRBJ2-1,TRBV7-2,NA,CASSLTSGGAYNEQFF
TRBJ1-5,TRBV28,once,CASSWTGRNQPQHF
TRBJ2-5,TRBV4-3,NA,CASSQGPGSLGEQYF
TRBJ2-3,TRBV7-2,NA,CASSPFRGVVDTQYF
TRBJ1-4,TRBV18,NA,CASSPFGVATNEKLFF
TRBJ1-3,TRBV7-9,NA,CASSNQHSSGNTIYF
TRBJ1-2,TRBV28,few,CASRSGQGDGYTF
TRBJ1-5,TRBV7-6,NA,CASSLGGFQPQHF
TRBJ2-1,TRBV19,NA,CASSWGDSYNEQFF
TRBJ1-1,TRBV10-3,NA,CAISEGSRPTEAFF
TRBJ2-7,TRBV6-5,NA,CASKSPGSYEQYF
TRBJ1-5,TRBV2,NA,CASLGGEVGQPQHF
TRBJ2-5,TRBV2,NA,CASNEAGFYQETQYF
TRBJ2-1,TRBV9,once,CASSVSQPPINEQFF
TRBJ2-3,TRBV7-2,NA,CASSLAQQRPTDTQYF
TRBJ1-1,TRBV7-9,NA,CASSLMGNTEAFF
TRBJ1-1,TRBV7-2,NA,CASSPFRGAAFF
TRBJ1-4,TRBV7-2,once,CASSLLTDGEKLFF
TRBJ1-2,TRBV7-2,NA,CASSFNRAQGYGYTF
TRBJ2-5,TRBV2,NA,CASRQTSGRVGTQYF
TRBJ1-6,TRBV11-2,NA,CASSLVLGPNSPLHF
TRBJ2-1,TRBV28,once,CASSLTRALGNEQFF
TRBJ2-2,TRBV5-1,once,CASSLESPTGELFF
TRBJ2-5,TRBV30,NA,CAWSGTRISPETQYF